This is a list of T cell receptor beta chains from one sample in a study of blood T cell repertoires in COVID-19. Here immunoSEQ multiplex PCR was the method, and the copy in TCRdb shows in-frame clones only, minus some. The sample has over 150,000 clones, just over 85% seen once. The source material was PBMCs or T cells enriched from blood (not recorded which). These receptors came from a woman between 18 and 30 years old who had recovered from COVID-19. Each CDR3 is given with its conserved first and last residue. The D gene is left open where the match is weak. Clone size is stated in some rows and not others, as once, few, many or a class when expanded.

clone_size: -
v_call: TRBV10-3
d_call: TRBD2
j_call: TRBJ2-5
cdr3_aa: CAISGSPSGGEETQYF
cdr3_nt: TGTGCCATCAGTGGGTCCCCTAGCGGGGGGGAAGAGACCCAGTACTTC

clone_size: few
v_call: TRBV10-3
d_call: TRBD2
j_call: TRBJ2-7
cdr3_aa: CAISEGGGGYEQYF
cdr3_nt: TGTGCCATCAGTGAGGGAGGCGGGGGCTACGAGCAGTACTTC

clone_size: -
v_call: TRBV2
d_call: -
j_call: TRBJ1-1
cdr3_aa: CASSRDNVLNTEAFF
cdr3_nt: TGTGCCAGCAGTAGGGACAACGTGTTGAACACTGAAGCTTTCTTT

clone_size: -
v_call: TRBV6-1
d_call: TRBD1
j_call: TRBJ1-2
cdr3_aa: CASSEQLFAGGGYTF
cdr3_nt: TGTGCCAGCAGTGAACAATTATTCGCAGGGGGTGGCTACACCTTC

clone_size: -
v_call: TRBV6-5
d_call: -
j_call: TRBJ1-2
cdr3_aa: CASSPREGVGTF
cdr3_nt: TGTGCCAGCAGTCCCCGGGAGGGGGTGGGTACCTTC

clone_size: -
v_call: TRBV5-8
d_call: -
j_call: TRBJ2-7
cdr3_aa: CASSFRGEQYF
cdr3_nt: TGTGCCAGCAGCTTCAGGGGCGAGCAGTACTTC

clone_size: -
v_call: TRBV27
d_call: -
j_call: TRBJ1-5
cdr3_aa: CASSWGGPNQPQHF
cdr3_nt: TGTGCCAGCAGTTGGGGGGGGCCCAATCAGCCCCAGCATTTT

clone_size: -
v_call: TRBV5-1
d_call: -
j_call: TRBJ1-1
cdr3_aa: CASSLGQGTNTEAFF
cdr3_nt: TGCGCCAGCAGCTTGGGTCAGGGAACTAACACTGAAGCTTTCTTT

clone_size: -
v_call: TRBV15
d_call: TRBD2
j_call: TRBJ2-3
cdr3_aa: CATSGPGLAGTDTQYF
cdr3_nt: TGTGCCACCAGCGGACCGGGACTAGCGGGAACAGATACGCAGTATTTT

clone_size: -
v_call: TRBV21-1
d_call: -
j_call: TRBJ2-5
cdr3_aa: CASSNRRQGAWQETQYF
cdr3_nt: TGTGCCAGCAGCAACAGAAGACAGGGGGCATGGCAAGAGACCCAGTACTTC

clone_size: once
v_call: TRBV6-2/TRBV6-3
d_call: -
j_call: TRBJ2-2
cdr3_aa: CASSYSTTYTGELFF
cdr3_nt: TGTGCCAGCAGTTACTCAACTACCTACACCGGGGAGCTGTTTTTT

clone_size: -
v_call: TRBV3-1/TRBV3-2
d_call: -
j_call: TRBJ1-1
cdr3_aa: CASSQDRLGVGPLNTEAFF
cdr3_nt: TGTGCCAGCAGCCAAGATCGGTTAGGGGTCGGTCCCTTGAACACTGAAGCTTTCTTT

clone_size: -
v_call: TRBV7-2
d_call: -
j_call: TRBJ2-1
cdr3_aa: CASSLGGVNNEQFF
cdr3_nt: TGTGCCAGCAGCTTAGGGGGGGTGAACAATGAGCAGTTCTTC

clone_size: -
v_call: TRBV30
d_call: -
j_call: TRBJ1-3
cdr3_aa: CAWSRGGNTIYF
cdr3_nt: TGTGCCTGGAGTAGGGGGGGAAACACCATATATTTT

clone_size: -
v_call: TRBV6-5
d_call: -
j_call: TRBJ1-4
cdr3_aa: CASSYSRNEKLFF
cdr3_nt: TGTGCCAGCAGTTACTCGAGGAATGAAAAACTGTTTTTT

clone_size: -
v_call: TRBV29-1
d_call: -
j_call: TRBJ2-5
cdr3_aa: CSVGRGQETQYF
cdr3_nt: TGCAGCGTTGGAAGGGGGCAAGAGACCCAGTACTTC

clone_size: -
v_call: TRBV28
d_call: -
j_call: TRBJ1-2
cdr3_aa: CASSQRGGRTYGYTF
cdr3_nt: TGTGCCAGCAGTCAGAGGGGAGGCAGAACATATGGCTACACCTTC

clone_size: -
v_call: TRBV15
d_call: -
j_call: TRBJ2-3
cdr3_aa: CATSRDMMGGDTQYF
cdr3_nt: TGTGCCACCAGCAGAGATATGATGGGGGGAGATACGCAGTATTTT

clone_size: -
v_call: TRBV6-5
d_call: TRBD1
j_call: TRBJ1-1
cdr3_aa: CASSYGTGTEAFF
cdr3_nt: TGTGCCAGCAGTTACGGGACAGGGACTGAAGCTTTCTTT

clone_size: few
v_call: TRBV30
d_call: -
j_call: TRBJ2-7
cdr3_aa: CAWAISYEQYF
cdr3_nt: TGTGCCTGGGCAATTTCCTACGAGCAGTACTTC

clone_size: -
v_call: TRBV19
d_call: TRBD1
j_call: TRBJ1-4
cdr3_aa: CASSIGYLGTGEKKLFF
cdr3_nt: TGTGCCAGTAGTATTGGATATTTAGGGACAGGGGAGAAAAAACTGTTTTTT

clone_size: -
v_call: TRBV5-1
d_call: -
j_call: TRBJ1-2
cdr3_aa: CASSLPRTNYGYTF
cdr3_nt: TGCGCCAGCAGCTTGCCCAGAACTAACTATGGCTACACCTTC

clone_size: -
v_call: TRBV6-1
d_call: TRBD2
j_call: TRBJ2-3
cdr3_aa: CASSQGRDYSTDTQYF
cdr3_nt: TGTGCCAGCAGTCAAGGCCGGGACTACTCCACAGATACGCAGTATTTT

clone_size: -
v_call: TRBV10-1
d_call: -
j_call: TRBJ1-4
cdr3_aa: CASSRGSGEKLFF
cdr3_nt: TGCGCCAGTTCCAGGGGTTCAGGTGAAAAACTGTTTTTT

clone_size: -
v_call: TRBV27
d_call: TRBD2
j_call: TRBJ2-1
cdr3_aa: CASRVAGEGQNEQFF
cdr3_nt: TGTGCCAGCAGAGTAGCGGGAGAGGGCCAGAATGAGCAGTTCTTC

clone_size: once
v_call: TRBV6-1
d_call: -
j_call: TRBJ1-5
cdr3_aa: CASSVPTKVREGGNQPQHF
cdr3_nt: TGTGCCAGCAGTGTTCCGACAAAAGTCAGGGAGGGGGGCAATCAGCCCCAGCATTTT

clone_size: -
v_call: TRBV6-6
d_call: -
j_call: TRBJ1-3
cdr3_aa: CASSYSMGGNTIYF
cdr3_nt: TGTGCCAGCAGTTACTCGATGGGGGGGAACACCATATATTTT

clone_size: -
v_call: TRBV9
d_call: TRBD2
j_call: TRBJ2-3
cdr3_aa: CASSDRLAGGEDTQYF
cdr3_nt: TGTGCCAGCAGCGACCGACTAGCGGGGGGAGAAGATACGCAGTATTTT

clone_size: -
v_call: TRBV19
d_call: TRBD2
j_call: TRBJ2-7
cdr3_aa: CASSPGTSGYEQYF
cdr3_nt: TGTGCCAGTAGCCCCGGGACTAGCGGGTACGAGCAGTACTTC

clone_size: -
v_call: TRBV18
d_call: -
j_call: TRBJ1-1
cdr3_aa: CASSPPGGPGGEAFF
cdr3_nt: TGTGCCAGCTCACCACCTGGTGGGCCAGGTGGTGAAGCTTTCTTT

clone_size: -
v_call: TRBV7-6
d_call: TRBD2
j_call: TRBJ2-1
cdr3_aa: CASSRGLAGDGFNNEQFF
cdr3_nt: TGTGCCAGCAGCCGGGGACTAGCGGGAGACGGATTTAACAATGAGCAGTTCTTC

clone_size: once
v_call: TRBV3-1/TRBV3-2
d_call: -
j_call: TRBJ2-2
cdr3_aa: CASSQDISNTGELFF
cdr3_nt: TGTGCCAGCAGCCAAGATATTTCCAACACCGGGGAGCTGTTTTTT

clone_size: -
v_call: TRBV7-3
d_call: -
j_call: TRBJ2-1
cdr3_aa: CASSLPLGGYNEQFF
cdr3_nt: TGTGCCAGCAGCCTTCCGCTCGGGGGATACAATGAGCAGTTCTTC

clone_size: -
v_call: TRBV4-3
d_call: TRBD1
j_call: TRBJ1-5
cdr3_aa: CASSQTGGGNQPQHF
cdr3_nt: TGCGCCAGCAGCCAAACAGGGGGCGGCAATCAGCCCCAGCATTTT

clone_size: -
v_call: TRBV27
d_call: -
j_call: TRBJ2-7
cdr3_aa: CASSSGLVYEQYF
cdr3_nt: TGTGCCAGCAGTTCGGGACTGGTATACGAGCAGTACTTC

clone_size: -
v_call: TRBV7-8
d_call: TRBD1
j_call: TRBJ1-5
cdr3_aa: CASSLSTGGPNQPQHF
cdr3_nt: TGTGCCAGCAGCTTATCGACAGGGGGACCCAATCAGCCCCAGCATTTT

clone_size: few
v_call: TRBV10-3
d_call: -
j_call: TRBJ2-7
cdr3_aa: CAIRTEGYEQYF
cdr3_nt: TGTGCCATTCGGACAGAGGGCTACGAGCAGTACTTC

clone_size: -
v_call: TRBV16
d_call: -
j_call: TRBJ2-5
cdr3_aa: CASSQSSSRQETQYF
cdr3_nt: TGTGCCAGCAGCCAATCCTCTAGCAGACAAGAGACCCAGTACTTC

clone_size: -
v_call: TRBV19
d_call: -
j_call: TRBJ2-5
cdr3_aa: CASSRTGGEQETQYF
cdr3_nt: TGTGCCAGTAGCCGAACGGGGGGCGAGCAAGAGACCCAGTACTTC

clone_size: -
v_call: TRBV10-3
d_call: -
j_call: TRBJ2-2
cdr3_aa: CAIQRGGTGELFF
cdr3_nt: TGTGCCATCCAGAGAGGGGGCACCGGGGAGCTGTTTTTT

clone_size: -
v_call: TRBV19
d_call: TRBD1
j_call: TRBJ1-1
cdr3_aa: CASSIRGSEAFF
cdr3_nt: TGTGCCAGTAGTATCAGGGGGAGTGAAGCTTTCTTT